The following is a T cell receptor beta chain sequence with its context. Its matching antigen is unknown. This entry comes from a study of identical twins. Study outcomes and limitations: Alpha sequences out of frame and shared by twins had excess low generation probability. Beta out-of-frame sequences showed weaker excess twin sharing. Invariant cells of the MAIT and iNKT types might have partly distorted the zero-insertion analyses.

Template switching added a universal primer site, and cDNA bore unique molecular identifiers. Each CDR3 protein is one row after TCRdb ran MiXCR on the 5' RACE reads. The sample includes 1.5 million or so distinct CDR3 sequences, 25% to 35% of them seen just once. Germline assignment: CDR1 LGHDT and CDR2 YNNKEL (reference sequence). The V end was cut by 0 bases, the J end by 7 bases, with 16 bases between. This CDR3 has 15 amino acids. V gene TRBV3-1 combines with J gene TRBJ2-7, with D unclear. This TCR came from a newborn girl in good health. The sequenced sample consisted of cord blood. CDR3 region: CASSQEPASYNEQYF. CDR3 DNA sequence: TGTGCCAGCAGCCAAGAACCCGCCTCCTACAATGAGCAGTACTTC.